The 11 T cell receptor beta chains below all came from one sample that was sequenced in a study of beta chain features in type 1 diabetes. Isolated RNA was reverse transcribed in full, so expressed TCRB transcripts were sequenced. Produced via immunoSEQ multiplex PCR; TCRdb's table is partial and in-frame only. The sample shows 250,000 or so clones, 27% of them seen only once. Sequencing was performed on central memory CD4+ T cells from blood. Every receptor here comes from a young man in good health.

This clone was counted a single time. The V call is TRBV7-2, the J call TRBJ2-5; weak D call: TRBD1 (5 bases). The ends were cut back, 5 bases at V and 7 bases at J, with 8 bases in the middle. The CDR3 extends over 11 amino acids. Per the germline V gene, CDR1 is SGHTA and CDR2 is FQGNSA. CDR3 protein: CASSTQGTQYF. In DNA form, the CDR3 reads TGTGCCAGCAGCACCCAGGGGACCCAGTACTTC.

This rearrangement joins TRBV2 to TRBJ2-1; D unresolved. The ends were cut back, 2 bases at V and 9 bases at J, with 11 bases in the middle. The CDR3 has 13 amino acids. The V gene's germline CDR1 is SNHLY and CDR2 FYNNEI. CDR3 DNA sequence: TGTGCCAGCAGTGAATACGGCTTGGGTGAGCAGTTCTTC. Encoded protein: CASSEYGLGEQFF.

This clone was seen a handful of times. The CDR3 DNA is TGTGCCAGCAGCAGACAGGGAACGAACACCGGGGAGCTGTTTTTT. Its protein is CASSRQGTNTGELFF. The rearrangement links TRBV7-2 to TRBJ2-2, with 7 bases aligning to TRBD1. This CDR3 comprises 15 residues. V lost 5 bases, J lost 0 bases, and 3 bases stayed unmatched. Germline V gene sequence: CDR1 SGHTA, CDR2 FQGNSA. The entire variable domain, with the rest obtained from reference TRBV7-2 and TRBJ2-2, is as follows: GAGVSQSPSNKVTEKGKDVELRCDPISGHTALYWYRQSLGQGLEFLIYFQGNSAPDKSGLPSDRFSAERTGGSVSTLTIQRTQQEDSAVYLCASSRQGTNTGELFFGEGSRLTVL.

The chain recombines TRBV28 with TRBJ2-1; tentatively, D is TRBD1 or TRBD2 (6 bases each). The V end lost 5 bases, the J end lost 7 bases, and 21 bases lay between the germline ends. Germline lookup yields CDR1 MDHEN and CDR2 SYDVKM. This CDR3 is 16 amino acids long. This CDR3 reads CASSRLGWGRLNEQFF. Written as DNA, the CDR3 is TGTGCCAGCAGTAGACTAGGTTGGGGGCGATTAAATGAGCAGTTCTTC.

V is TRBV30 and J is TRBJ2-2; D ambiguous. Germline V gene sequence: CDR1 GTSNPN, CDR2 SVGIG (reference sequence). The CDR3 is 14 amino acids. Trimming took 2 bases from V and 1 from J, leaving 8 bases between them. The CDR3 DNA sequence: TGTGCCTGGAGTTTAAGTGTGAACACCGGGGAGCTGTTTTTT. It is translated as CAWSLSVNTGELFF.

Only a few counts were recorded for this clone. The CDR3 sequence is CASSLAGGEDTQYF. The DNA of the CDR3 is TGTGCCAGCAGCTTAGCGGGAGGAGAAGATACGCAGTATTTT. The chain has TRBV7-7 and TRBJ2-3; D is possibly TRBD2 (6 bases). The length of the CDR3 is 14 residues. Trimming left V 0 bases short and J 5 bases short, with 9 bases between. Germline V lookup: CDR1 SSHAT, CDR2 FNYEAQ (reference sequence).

This clone was seen more than once but under ten times. Different DNA sequences within this sample yield the same CDR3. This chain links TRBV7-2 with TRBJ2-2; D gene uncertain. The V gene's germline CDR1 is SGHTA and CDR2 FQGNSA. This CDR3 has 14 amino acids. The V and J ends lost 1 base and 1 base respectively, with 4 bases between them. The CDR3 here is CASSLDLNTGELFF. The CDR3 DNA reads TGTGCCAGCAGCTTAGACCTGAACACCGGGGAGCTGTTTTTT.

The gene calls are TRBV6-5 and TRBJ1-1; possibly TRBD1 for D (5 bases). Germline CDR1 MNHEY, CDR2 SVGAGI. V dropped 6 bases and J dropped 8 bases, with 16 bases sitting between them. The CDR3 runs 13 residues. In DNA, the CDR3 is TGTGCCAGCAGCCCCTTTGGGGCACGCGAAGCTTTCTTT. This gives the protein CASSPFGAREAFF.

The sample holds many counts of this clone. V usage is TRBV6-4 and J usage is TRBJ2-3; 8 nucleotides line up with TRBD2. The CDR3 is made up of 15 amino acids. V dropped 0 bases and J dropped 2; count of bases not matched to a gene: 1. Germline CDR1 is MRHNA and CDR2 is SNTAGT. Here the CDR3 DNA reads TGTGCCAGCAGTGACTCCGGGGGGGCCACAGATACGCAGTATTTT. This encodes CASSDSGGATDTQYF.

This clone was found a few times. The rearrangement links TRBV30 to TRBJ2-1; 7 nucleotides line up with TRBD2. The CDR3 sequence is 14 residues long. Unmatched junction bases numbered 7, after V lost 7 bases and J lost 1 base. Germline CDR1 is GTSNPN and CDR2 is SVGIG (reference sequence). The CDR3 coding sequence is TGTGCCTCCCAGTCTAGCGGATCCTACAATGAGCAGTTCTTC. Residues: CASQSSGSYNEQFF.

The chain recombines TRBV19 with TRBJ2-7; 8 positions match TRBD2. The germline V gene encodes CDR1 LNHDA and CDR2 SQIVND (reference sequence). Trimming cost V 6 bases and J 2 bases; bases outside gene matches: 6. This CDR3 contains 14 residues. The CDR3 bases are TGTGCCAGTAGCGAATTCGGGAGGGCCTACGAGCAGTACTTC. It specifies CASSEFGRAYEQYF.